Listed below are T cell receptor beta chains from one sample, sequenced in a study of cytomegalovirus exposure and HLA in healthy donors. The method was immunoSEQ multiplex PCR; TCRdb's version includes in-frame clones alone and lacks a portion of them. The repertoire holds approximately 100,000 clones, with less than 70% as singletons. Sequences were obtained from PBMCs. The origin of the receptors is a woman between 65 and 79 years old in good health and CMV-seropositive. Each CDR3 is given with its conserved first and last residue. D genes are given only for firm matches. Clone size, where shown, is once, few, many, or a class for clones that have expanded.

>-|TRBD1|15|TRBJ1-1|TRBV6-1
TGTGCCAGCAGTGTACAGACAGGGGTAGCCACTGAAGCTTTCTTT
CASSVQTGVATEAFF
>-|-|14|TRBJ2-5|TRBV2
TGTGCCAGCAGTGAAGTCCCCCAGGGGGAGACCCAGTACTTC
CASSEVPQGETQYF
>-|-|17|TRBJ2-2|TRBV4-3
TGCGCCAGCAGCCCCGGGGGGCCAATTACGAACACCGGGGAGCTGTTTTTT
CASSPGGPITNTGELFF
>-|TRBD1|15|TRBJ2-5|TRBV7-9
TGTGCCAGCAGCTTAGCTACAGGGGGCGGGGAGACCCAGTACTTC
CASSLATGGGETQYF
>few|TRBD1|18|TRBJ2-7|TRBV5-1
TGCGCCAGCAGCTACCCGGGACAGGGGAAAATTTCTGAGTACGAGCAGTACTTC
CASSYPGQGKISEYEQYF
>-|-|14|TRBJ2-7|TRBV7-6
TGTGCCAGCAGCTTAGGGCCCCACGAGGTAGAGCAGTACTTC
CASSLGPHEVEQYF
>-|-|14|TRBJ1-1|TRBV5-6
TGTGCCAGCAGCTTTCCGGACAGGAACACTGAAGCTTTCTTT
CASSFPDRNTEAFF
>once|TRBD2|15|TRBJ2-5|TRBV7-6
TGTGCCAGCAGCTTAGTAGCGGGGGGGCCGGAGACCCAGTACTTC
CASSLVAGGPETQYF
>-|TRBD1|15|TRBJ1-2|TRBV27
TGTGCCAGCAGTCCGGGGACAGGGGGGACGTACGGCTACACCTTC
CASSPGTGGTYGYTF
>few|-|15|TRBJ2-2|TRBV6-1
TGTGCCAGCAGCCCTGGACAGAGTAACACCGGGGAGCTGTTTTTT
CASSPGQSNTGELFF
>-|-|15|TRBJ2-7|TRBV10-3
TGTGCCATCAGTGACCCGGGACAACAACGCTACGAGCAGTACTTC
CAISDPGQQRYEQYF
>-|-|16|TRBJ1-1|TRBV6-1
TGTGCCAGCAGTGGACGGGAGGGCAGGGCGGGTACTGAAGCTTTCTTT
CASSGREGRAGTEAFF
>-|-|11|TRBJ2-2|TRBV2
TGTGCCAGCACGGAGGCCGGGGAGCTGTTTTTT
CASTEAGELFF